A selection of T cell receptor beta chains follows, all from one sample in a study of cytotoxic CD8 clonotypes in ibrutinib-treated CLL. Sequenced by immunoSEQ multiplex PCR; TCRdb stores in-frame clones only, minus some. The repertoire holds approximately 320,000 clones, with about 61% as singletons. The sequencing used PBMCs, collected after 36 months of ibrutinib treatment. All receptors come from a human donor with chronic lymphocytic leukemia. The CDR3 runs from the conserved cysteine through the conserved F or W. D genes are given only for firm matches. The size entry is marked missing in some rows and otherwise reads once, few, many or a size class.

>TRBJ2-6|once|TRBV4-1|-
TGCGCCTGGCCGAGGTCTGGGGCCAACGTCCTGACTTTC
CAWPRSGANVLTF
>TRBJ1-1|-|TRBV28|-
TGTGCCAGCAGGCAACCCCTGGGGGCCCGGAACACTGAAGCTTTCTTT
CASRQPLGARNTEAFF
>TRBJ2-1|-|TRBV7-3|-
TGTGCCAGCAGCTTTAACGGCGGCGGGGATGAGCAGTTCTTC
CASSFNGGGDEQFF
>TRBJ2-5|few|TRBV12-5|-
TGTGCTAGTGGTGTTAGAGAGACCCAGTACTTC
CASGVRETQYF
>TRBJ2-1|-|TRBV5-1|TRBD2
TGCGCCAGCAGCACCGGGGGGAGCTCCTACAATGAGCAGTTCTTC
CASSTGGSSYNEQFF
>TRBJ2-7|-|TRBV27|-
TGTGCCAGCAGTTTGTTGGCCCGGAGCTCCTACGAGCAGTACTTC
CASSLLARSSYEQYF
>TRBJ2-7|-|TRBV4-3|TRBD1
TGCGCCAGCAGCCTGGACAGGGTAGGCTACGAGCAGTACTTC
CASSLDRVGYEQYF
>TRBJ2-3|-|TRBV1|-
TGCACCAGCAGCCAAGATCGTGGGACTAGCGCTACAGATACGCAGTATTTT
CTSSQDRGTSATDTQYF
>TRBJ2-7|-|TRBV28|TRBD2
TGTGCCAGCAGAGGTAGCGGGCAAAGCTCCTACGAGCAGTACTTC
CASRGSGQSSYEQYF
>TRBJ1-2|once|TRBV5-1|-
TGCGCCAGCAGCTTATCAGACGGGGGGCTTGCTTATGGCTACACCTTC
CASSLSDGGLAYGYTF
>TRBJ2-3|once|TRBV29-1|-
TGCAGCGTTGAAGATCGGTTTAGATTAGATACGCAGTATTTT
CSVEDRFRLDTQYF
>TRBJ1-2|-|TRBV7-9|-
TGTGCCAGCAGCTTAGCGCCAGGGAATGGCTACACCTTC
CASSLAPGNGYTF
>TRBJ2-2|-|TRBV7-3|TRBD1
TGTGCCAGCAGTAGGGACAGATTTAACACCGGGGAGCTGTTTTTT
CASSRDRFNTGELFF